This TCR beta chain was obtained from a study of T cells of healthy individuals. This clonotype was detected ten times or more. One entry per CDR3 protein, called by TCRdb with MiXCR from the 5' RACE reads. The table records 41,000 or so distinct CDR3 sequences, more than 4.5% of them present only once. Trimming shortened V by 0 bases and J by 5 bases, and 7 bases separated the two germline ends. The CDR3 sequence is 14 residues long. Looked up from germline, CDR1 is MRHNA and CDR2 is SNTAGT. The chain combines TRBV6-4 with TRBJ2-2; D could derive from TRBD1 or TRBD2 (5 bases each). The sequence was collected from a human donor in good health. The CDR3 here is CASSDSGETGELFF. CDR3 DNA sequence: TGTGCCAGCAGTGACTCGGGGGAGACCGGGGAGCTGTTTTTT.